The 18 T cell receptor beta chains in this list originate from one sample, sequenced in a study of T-cell memory formation after mild COVID-19 (dated by TCRdb to about 2021). Libraries were constructed by 5' RACE. TCRdb shows the sequencer as Illumina NovaSeq 6000. TCRdb reprocessing: public reads trimmed at Q25 with fastp, clones called with MiXCR, in-frame beta chains kept. Identical CDR3 proteins give one entry, which carries the most common genes and DNA. In this sample the table shows some 150,000 distinct CDR3 sequences, 19% of which occur a single time. The ten largest clonotypes hold around 2% of the sample. The sequenced sample consisted of PBMCs or a T cell subset sorted from them (not recorded which). The receptors stem from an adult woman who had mild COVID-19 (a few samples of this study predate the infection). The sample titles of this study are shuffled in the database, so cell type and time point are left out; the donor was told from shared clones.

The CDR3 DNA is TGTGCCTTTCACAGGGTGTTGATAAACACTGAAGCTTTCTTT. It translates to CAFHRVLINTEAFF. The chain joins TRBV30 to TRBJ1-1, with D perhaps matching TRBD1 (6 bases). The V end lost 7 bases, the J end lost 2 bases, and 17 bases lay between the germline ends. This CDR3 has 14 residues. The germline gives CDR1 GTSNPN, CDR2 SVGIG (reference sequence).

This clonotype was recorded a few times. The rearrangement joins TRBV7-6 to TRBJ1-1; TRBD1 aligns across 9 bases. CDR1 SGHVS and CDR2 FNYEAQ come from the germline V gene. The CDR3 contains 15 residues. Trimming took 4 bases from V and 0 from J; bases not matched to a gene: 3. The CDR3 DNA is TGTGCCAGCAGCTCCAGGACAGGGGTGAACACTGAAGCTTTCTTT. The encoded protein is CASSSRTGVNTEAFF.

This clonotype was recorded a few times. The chain employs TRBV12-3 or TRBV12-4 and TRBJ2-1; 8 bases align to TRBD2. This CDR3 contains 15 residues. J lost 1 base, V lost 3 bases, and 2 bases had no gene match. CDR3 bases: TGTGCCAGCAGTTTGGGGACTAGATCCTACAATGAGCAGTTCTTC. This codes for CASSLGTRSYNEQFF.

This sequence joins TRBV5-1 and TRBJ2-5; D ambiguous. In germline, CDR1 is SGHRS, CDR2 YFSETQ. V gave up 1 base and J gave up 1 base, with 5 bases separating them. The CDR3 totals 13 residues. Written as DNA, the CDR3 is TGCGCCAGCAGCTTGTTACCCCAAGAGACCCAGTACTTC. Its translation: CASSLLPQETQYF.

In DNA, the CDR3 is TGTGCCAGCAGTTTAGTAACTGCAAATCAGCCCCAGCATTTT. Its protein is CASSLVTANQPQHF. The V gene is TRBV12-3 or TRBV12-4, the J gene TRBJ1-5; D unresolved. The V end was cut by 1 base, the J end by 4 bases, with 8 bases between. CDR3 length: 14 residues.

The rearrangement joins TRBV20-1 to TRBJ1-1; D call uncertain. In germline, CDR1 is DFQATT, CDR2 SNEGSKA (reference sequence). V lost 4 bases and J 2 bases, leaving 5 bases between the germline ends. The CDR3 length is 11 residues. CDR3 coding DNA: TGCAGTGCTACAGAAAACACTGAAGCTTTCTTT. Its translation is CSATENTEAFF.

In its sample, this clonotype was seen a few times. The gene calls are TRBV4-3 and TRBJ2-1; tentative D call: TRBD1 (6 bases). The ends were cut back, 4 bases at V and 12 bases at J, with 16 bases in the middle. The CDR3 has 13 amino acids. CDR1 is LGHNA and CDR2 is YSLEER in the germline V gene. The CDR3 DNA follows: TGCGCCAGCAGCCTTGTGATGGGGGCAGCGCAGTTCTTC. Translating gives CASSLVMGAAQFF.

The J gene is TRBJ2-1, the V gene TRBV3-1; the match to TRBD2 covers 10 bases. V lost 0 bases and J lost 0; bases outside the gene matches: 14. Germline values: CDR1 LGHDT, CDR2 YNNKEL (reference sequence). The CDR3 is made up of 21 amino acids. Here the CDR3 reads CASSQDRVSGRYLSSYNEQFF. Here the CDR3 DNA reads TGTGCCAGCAGCCAAGATAGGGTTAGCGGGAGGTATCTAAGCTCCTACAATGAGCAGTTCTTC.

This clonotype was observed at least ten times. The V call is TRBV29-1, the J call TRBJ2-1; a possible D gene is TRBD1 (9 bases). Per germline, CDR1 SQVTM and CDR2 ANQGSEA. There are 15 residues in the CDR3. V was cut by 5 bases and J by 5 bases, with 19 bases left in between. CDR3 bases: TGCAGCGTTCCGGGGGGGGACAGGGCTAACAATGAGCAGTTCTTC. This codes for CSVPGGDRANNEQFF.

V gene TRBV24-1 combines with J gene TRBJ2-5; D gene unclear. Per germline, CDR1 KGHDR and CDR2 SFDVKD. The CDR3 runs 14 residues. V lost 4 bases, J lost 4 bases, and 12 bases lay in between. CDR3 sequence: CATSDLFTTETQYF. In nucleotides, the CDR3 is TGTGCCACCAGTGACCTTTTCACCACAGAGACCCAGTACTTC.

V gene TRBV5-1 combines with J gene TRBJ2-7, with D tentatively TRBD2 (5 bases). The V end lost 2 bases, the J end lost 0 bases, and 9 bases lay between the germline ends. Germline V gene sequence: CDR1 SGHRS, CDR2 YFSETQ. The CDR3 sequence is 14 residues long. CDR3 nucleotide sequence: TGCGCCAGCAGCTTAGTCCGGGGCTCCTACGAGCAGTACTTC. Protein sequence: CASSLVRGSYEQYF.

This clonotype was seen a handful of times. The chain's CDR3 is CASSFRGREKLFF. CDR3 nucleotides: TGTGCCAGCAGTTTTAGGGGACGGGAAAAACTGTTTTTT. This sequence joins TRBV12-3 or TRBV12-4 and TRBJ1-4, with D tentatively TRBD1 (5 bases). V was clipped by 3 bases and J by 8 bases, with 10 bases between them. The CDR3 is 13 amino acids.

This chain joins TRBV29-1 and TRBJ2-7, with 9 nucleotides matching TRBD2. The CDR3 has 14 amino acids. The junction had 12 bases not matched to a gene; V was cut back by 5 bases and J by 7 bases. Germline V gene sequence: CDR1 SQVTM, CDR2 ANQGSEA. CDR3 nucleotides: TGCAGCGTTCCAGCTTGGACTAGCGTGGGGGAGCAGTACTTC. This encodes CSVPAWTSVGEQYF.

A few counts support this clonotype. J is TRBJ2-3 and V is TRBV24-1, with TRBD2 identical over 8 bases. The germline V gene has CDR1 KGHDR and CDR2 SFDVKD. Germline trimming cut 2 bases from V and 4 bases from J; bases unmatched to any gene: 10. This CDR3 spans 17 amino acids. CDR3 sequence (DNA): TGTGCCACCAGTGATTCCCGAAGCGGGAGTCCTGCAGATACGCAGTATTTT. This encodes CATSDSRSGSPADTQYF.

There are a few counts of this clonotype. Here the CDR3 reads CASSAGWGSEETQYF. For the CDR3, the DNA is TGTGCCAGCAGTGCCGGCTGGGGGTCAGAGGAGACCCAGTACTTC. The V and J genes are TRBV6-1 and TRBJ2-5; tentatively, D is TRBD1 or TRBD2 (5 bases each). Trimming removed 4 bases at V and 5 bases at J, with 17 bases between. This CDR3 comprises 15 residues. The V gene's germline CDR1 is MNHNS and CDR2 SASEGT.

This clonotype was picked up a small number of times. This rearrangement joins TRBV5-5 to TRBJ2-1; a weak D match, TRBD1 (6 bases). The CDR3 extends over 14 amino acids. V lost 5 bases and J lost 1, with 10 bases in between. Germline loops: CDR1 SGHKS, CDR2 YYEKEE (reference sequence). In DNA form, the CDR3 reads TGTGCCAGCAGGAGGACAGAATCCTACAATGAGCAGTTCTTC. Its translation is CASRRTESYNEQFF.

This chain connects TRBV7-9 to TRBJ2-2; a weak D match, TRBD1 (6 bases). The CDR3 totals 13 residues. Germline values: CDR1 SEHNR, CDR2 FQNEAQ (reference sequence). V lost 8 bases and J 7 bases, leaving 14 bases between the germline ends. For the CDR3, the DNA is TGTGCCAGCGCCAACCCAGGGGACGGGGAGCTGTTTTTT. This codes for CASANPGDGELFF. Looking up the rest from reference TRBV7-9 and TRBJ2-2 gives the full variable domain: DTGVSQNPRHKITKRGQNVTFRCDPISEHNRLYWYRQTLGQGPEFLTYFQNEAQLEKSRLLSDRFSAERPKGSFSTLEIQRTEQGDSAMYLCASANPGDGELFFGEGSRLTVL.

The chain links TRBV20-1 to TRBJ2-3; 11 nucleotides align to TRBD2. V was pared by 1 base and J by 6 bases, with 3 bases of the junction left unmatched. The CDR3 runs to 14 residues. Germline V lookup: CDR1 DFQATT, CDR2 SNEGSKA (reference sequence). CDR3 loop: CSARGLAGIDTQYF. CDR3 sequence (DNA): TGCAGTGCTAGAGGACTAGCGGGAATCGATACGCAGTATTTT.